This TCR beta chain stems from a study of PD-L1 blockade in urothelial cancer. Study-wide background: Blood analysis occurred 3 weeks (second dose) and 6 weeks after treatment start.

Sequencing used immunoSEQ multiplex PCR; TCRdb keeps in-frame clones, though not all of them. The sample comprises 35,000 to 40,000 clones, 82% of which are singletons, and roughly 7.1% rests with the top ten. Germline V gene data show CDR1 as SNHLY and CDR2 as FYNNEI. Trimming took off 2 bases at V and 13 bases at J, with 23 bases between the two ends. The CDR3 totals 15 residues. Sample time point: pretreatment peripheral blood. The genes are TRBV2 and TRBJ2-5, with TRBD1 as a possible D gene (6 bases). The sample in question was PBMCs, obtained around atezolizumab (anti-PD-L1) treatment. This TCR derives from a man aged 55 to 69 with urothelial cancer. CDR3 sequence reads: CASSERGTPPFTGYF. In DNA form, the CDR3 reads TGTGCCAGCAGTGAAAGGGGGACCCCCCCGTTCACCGGGTACTTC.